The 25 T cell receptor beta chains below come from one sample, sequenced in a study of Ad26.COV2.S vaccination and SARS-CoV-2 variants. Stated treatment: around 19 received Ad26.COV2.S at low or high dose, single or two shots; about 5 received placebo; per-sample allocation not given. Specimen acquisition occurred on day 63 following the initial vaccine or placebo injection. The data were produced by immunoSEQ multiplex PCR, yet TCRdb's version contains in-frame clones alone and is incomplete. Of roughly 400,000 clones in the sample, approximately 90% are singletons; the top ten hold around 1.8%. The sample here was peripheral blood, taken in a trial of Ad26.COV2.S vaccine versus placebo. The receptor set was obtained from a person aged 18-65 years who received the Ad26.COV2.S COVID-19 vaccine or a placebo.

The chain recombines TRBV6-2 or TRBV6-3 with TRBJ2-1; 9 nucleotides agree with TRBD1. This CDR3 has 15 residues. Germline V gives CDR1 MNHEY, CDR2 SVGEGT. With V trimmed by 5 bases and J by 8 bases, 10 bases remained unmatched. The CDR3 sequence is CASSDAGTGFHEQFF. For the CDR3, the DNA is TGTGCCAGCAGTGATGCCGGGACAGGGTTCCATGAGCAGTTCTTC.

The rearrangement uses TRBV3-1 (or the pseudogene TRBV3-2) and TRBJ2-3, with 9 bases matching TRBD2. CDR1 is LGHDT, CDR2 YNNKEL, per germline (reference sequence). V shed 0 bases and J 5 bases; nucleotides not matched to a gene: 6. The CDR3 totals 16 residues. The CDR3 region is CASSQDWLAGKDTQYF. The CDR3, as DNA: TGTGCCAGCAGCCAAGACTGGCTAGCGGGGAAAGATACGCAGTATTTT.

CDR3 in amino acids: CASKDSLSYNSPLHF. DNA of the CDR3: TGCGCCAGCAAGGACAGCCTCTCCTATAATTCACCCCTCCACTTT. J is TRBJ1-6 and V is TRBV4-1, with a tentative D call TRBD1 (6 bases). CDR3 length equals 15 residues. Trimming shortened V by 7 bases and J by 0 bases, and 10 bases separated the two germline ends. Per the germline V gene, CDR1 is MGHRA and CDR2 is YSYEKL.

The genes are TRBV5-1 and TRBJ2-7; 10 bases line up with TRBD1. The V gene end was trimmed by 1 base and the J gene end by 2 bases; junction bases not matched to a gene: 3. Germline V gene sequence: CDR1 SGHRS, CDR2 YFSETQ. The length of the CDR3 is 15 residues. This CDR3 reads CASSLSGQGAYEQYF. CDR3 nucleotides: TGCGCCAGCAGCTTGAGCGGACAGGGGGCCTACGAGCAGTACTTC.

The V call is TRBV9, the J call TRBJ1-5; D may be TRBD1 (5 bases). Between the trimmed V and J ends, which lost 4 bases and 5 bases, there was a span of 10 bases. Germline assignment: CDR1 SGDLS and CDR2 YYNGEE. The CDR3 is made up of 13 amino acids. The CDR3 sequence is CASSPWGDQPQHF. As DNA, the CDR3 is TGTGCCAGCAGCCCGTGGGGGGATCAGCCCCAGCATTTT.

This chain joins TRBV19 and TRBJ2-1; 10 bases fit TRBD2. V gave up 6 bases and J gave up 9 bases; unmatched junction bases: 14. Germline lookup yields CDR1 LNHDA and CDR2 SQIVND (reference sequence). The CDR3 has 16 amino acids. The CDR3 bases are TGTGCCAGTAGCAGCTCTAAGCGGGGGGGCAGCGGTGAGCAGTTCTTC. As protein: CASSSSKRGGSGEQFF.

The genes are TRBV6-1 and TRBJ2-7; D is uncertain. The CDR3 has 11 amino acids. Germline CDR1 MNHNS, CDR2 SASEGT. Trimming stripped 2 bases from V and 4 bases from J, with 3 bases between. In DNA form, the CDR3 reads TGTGCCAGCAGTGAATTTTACGAGCAGTACTTC. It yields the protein CASSEFYEQYF.

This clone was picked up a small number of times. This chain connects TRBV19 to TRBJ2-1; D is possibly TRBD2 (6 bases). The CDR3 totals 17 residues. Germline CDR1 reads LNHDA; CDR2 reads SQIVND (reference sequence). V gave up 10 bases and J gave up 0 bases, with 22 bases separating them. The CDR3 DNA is TGTGCCACCAAGGAGGGTGGCGGGTGGAGCTCCTACAATGAGCAGTTCTTC. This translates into CATKEGGGWSSYNEQFF.

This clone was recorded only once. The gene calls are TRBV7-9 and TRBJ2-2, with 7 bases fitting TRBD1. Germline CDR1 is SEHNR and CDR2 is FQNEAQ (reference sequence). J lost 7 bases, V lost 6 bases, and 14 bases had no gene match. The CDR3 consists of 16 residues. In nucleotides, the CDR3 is TGTGCCAGCAGACCCAGGACAGGCGGTTCGGTCGGGGAGCTGTTTTTT. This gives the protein CASRPRTGGSVGELFF.

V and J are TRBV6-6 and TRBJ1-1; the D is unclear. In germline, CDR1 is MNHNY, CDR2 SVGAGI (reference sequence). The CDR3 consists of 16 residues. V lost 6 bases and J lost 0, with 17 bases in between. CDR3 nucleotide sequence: TGTGCCAGCAGCCCAGTCGAGTTACTAATGAACACTGAAGCTTTCTTT. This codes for CASSPVELLMNTEAFF.

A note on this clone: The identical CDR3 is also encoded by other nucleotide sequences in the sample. The CDR3 protein is CASSLGGNEQFF. CDR3 in DNA: TGTGCCAGCAGTTTAGGCGGCAATGAGCAGTTCTTC. V usage is TRBV27 and J usage is TRBJ2-1; D gene unclear. V was trimmed by 2 bases and J by 6 bases, leaving 5 bases between them. The V gene's germline CDR1 is MNHEY and CDR2 SMNVEV (reference sequence). The CDR3 spans 12 residues.

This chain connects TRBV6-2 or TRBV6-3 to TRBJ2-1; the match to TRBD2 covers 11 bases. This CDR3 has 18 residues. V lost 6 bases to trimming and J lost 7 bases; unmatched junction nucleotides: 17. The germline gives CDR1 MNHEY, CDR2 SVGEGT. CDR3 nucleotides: TGTGCCAGCAGCCCACCCGACACAACTAGCGGGGGCGGGAATGAGCAGTTCTTC. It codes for CASSPPDTTSGGGNEQFF.

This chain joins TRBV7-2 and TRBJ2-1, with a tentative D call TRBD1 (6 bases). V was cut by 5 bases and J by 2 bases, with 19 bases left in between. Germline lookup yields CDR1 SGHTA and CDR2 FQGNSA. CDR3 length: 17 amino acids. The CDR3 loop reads CASSPRTLGGTYNEQFF. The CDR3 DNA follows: TGTGCCAGCAGCCCACGAACCCTTGGGGGCACCTACAATGAGCAGTTCTTC.

The CDR3 is CAWSPRDGGNEKLFF. In DNA form, the CDR3 reads TGTGCCTGGAGTCCGAGGGACGGAGGTAATGAAAAACTGTTTTTT. The genes are TRBV30 and TRBJ1-4; a weak D match, TRBD1 (5 bases). Trimming cost V 2 bases and J 4 bases, with 14 bases left between them. Germline assignment: CDR1 GTSNPN and CDR2 SVGIG (reference sequence). The CDR3 extends over 15 amino acids.

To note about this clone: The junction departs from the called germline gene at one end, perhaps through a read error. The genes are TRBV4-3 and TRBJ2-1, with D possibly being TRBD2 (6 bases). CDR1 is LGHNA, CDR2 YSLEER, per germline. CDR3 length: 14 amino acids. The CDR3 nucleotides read TGCGCCAGCAGCAAAGACGGAGGGCGGAATGAGCAGTTCTTC. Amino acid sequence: CASSKDGGRNEQFF.

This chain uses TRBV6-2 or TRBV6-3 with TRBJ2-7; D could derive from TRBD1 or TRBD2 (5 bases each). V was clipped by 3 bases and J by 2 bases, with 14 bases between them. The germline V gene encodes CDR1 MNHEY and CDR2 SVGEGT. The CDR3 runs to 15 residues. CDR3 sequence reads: CASSYGGTATYEQYF. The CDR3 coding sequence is TGTGCCAGCAGTTATGGTGGGACGGCTACCTACGAGCAGTACTTC.

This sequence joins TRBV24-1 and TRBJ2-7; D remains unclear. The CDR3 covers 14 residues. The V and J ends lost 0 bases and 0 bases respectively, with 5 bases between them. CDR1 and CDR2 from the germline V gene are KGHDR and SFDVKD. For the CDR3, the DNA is TGTGCCACCAGTGATTTGTTCTTCTCCTACGAGCAGTACTTC. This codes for CATSDLFFSYEQYF.

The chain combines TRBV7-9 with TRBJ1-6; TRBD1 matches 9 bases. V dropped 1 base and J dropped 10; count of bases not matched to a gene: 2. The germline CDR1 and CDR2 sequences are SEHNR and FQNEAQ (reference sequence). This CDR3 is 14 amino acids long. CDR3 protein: CASSLVTGGSPLHF. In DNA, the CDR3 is TGTGCCAGCAGCTTAGTGACAGGGGGATCACCCCTCCACTTT.

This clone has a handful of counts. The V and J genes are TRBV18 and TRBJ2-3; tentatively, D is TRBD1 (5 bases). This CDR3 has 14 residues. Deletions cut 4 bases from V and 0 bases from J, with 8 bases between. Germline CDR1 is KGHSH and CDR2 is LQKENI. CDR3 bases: TGTGCCAGCTCACTACGACAGAGCACAGATACGCAGTATTTT. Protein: CASSLRQSTDTQYF. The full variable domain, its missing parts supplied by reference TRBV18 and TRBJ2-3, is NAGVMQNPRHLVRRRGQEARLRCSPMKGHSHVYWYRQLPEEGLKFMVYLQKENIIDESGMPKERFSAEFPKEGPSILRIQQVVRGDSAAYFCASSLRQSTDTQYFGPGTRLTVL.

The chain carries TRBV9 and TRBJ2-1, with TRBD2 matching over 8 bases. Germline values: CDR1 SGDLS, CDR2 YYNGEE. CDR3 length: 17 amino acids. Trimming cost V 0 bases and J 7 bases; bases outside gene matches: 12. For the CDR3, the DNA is TGTGCCAGCAGCGTAGACCCCGGGACTAGAGGGGGTAATGAGCAGTTCTTC. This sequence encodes CASSVDPGTRGGNEQFF.

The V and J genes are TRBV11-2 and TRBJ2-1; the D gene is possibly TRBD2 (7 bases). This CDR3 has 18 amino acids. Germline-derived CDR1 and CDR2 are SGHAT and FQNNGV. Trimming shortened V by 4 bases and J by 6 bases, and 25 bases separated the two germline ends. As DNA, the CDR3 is TGTGCCAGCAGCTCCTACGGGGCGGGGGCCAATCGGGGCAATGAGCAGTTCTTC. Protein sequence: CASSSYGAGANRGNEQFF.

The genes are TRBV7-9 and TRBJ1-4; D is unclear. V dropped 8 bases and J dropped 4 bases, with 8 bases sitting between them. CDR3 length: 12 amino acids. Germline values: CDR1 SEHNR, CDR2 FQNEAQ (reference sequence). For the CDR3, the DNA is TGTGCCAGCTCAGACTTTAATGAAAAACTGTTTTTT. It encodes CASSDFNEKLFF.

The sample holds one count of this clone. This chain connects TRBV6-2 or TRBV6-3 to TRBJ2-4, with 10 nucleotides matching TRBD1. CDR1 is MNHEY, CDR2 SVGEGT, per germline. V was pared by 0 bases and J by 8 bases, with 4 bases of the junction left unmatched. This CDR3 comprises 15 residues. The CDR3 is CASSYSRQGADIQYF. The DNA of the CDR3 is TGTGCCAGCAGTTACTCGAGACAGGGGGCCGACATTCAGTACTTC.

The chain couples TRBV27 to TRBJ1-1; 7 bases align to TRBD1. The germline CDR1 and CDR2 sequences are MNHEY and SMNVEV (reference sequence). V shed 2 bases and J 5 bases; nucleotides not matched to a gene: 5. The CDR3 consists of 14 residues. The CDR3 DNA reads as TGTGCCAGCAGTTTAAGGACAGGTTCGACTGAAGCTTTCTTT. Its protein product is CASSLRTGSTEAFF.

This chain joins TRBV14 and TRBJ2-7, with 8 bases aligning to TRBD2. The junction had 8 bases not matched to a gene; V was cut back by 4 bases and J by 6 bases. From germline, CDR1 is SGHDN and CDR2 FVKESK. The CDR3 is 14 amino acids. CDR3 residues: CASSLRGGPGEQYF. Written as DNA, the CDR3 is TGTGCCAGCAGCCTCCGGGGGGGGCCCGGCGAGCAGTACTTC.